This T cell receptor beta chain was captured by sequencing in a study of spatial heterogeneity in lung cancer. TCRdb reprocessed the 5' RACE reads via MiXCR and lists one record per CDR3 protein. The table shows about 25,000 distinct CDR3 sequences, with approximately 10% occurring only once. Time point described: sample taken at primary tumor resection. There were 72 donors, all of them untreated patients with early-stage non-small cell lung cancer. This clonotype was picked up a small number of times. Its target is not known. Study results and caveats: Tracking of tumor mutation counts was seen in expanded intratumoral alpha and beta TCR counts.

This material consisted of lung tumor tissue, taken at surgery. The source is a male donor with early-stage non-small cell lung cancer.

CDR3 in DNA: TGTGCCAGCAGTTTACTCCCACAGGGGGCTCGGTACGAGCAGTACTTC. Protein product: CASSLLPQGARYEQYF. This chain connects TRBV27 to TRBJ2-7; TRBD1 matches 9 bases. Germline V gene sequence: CDR1 MNHEY, CDR2 SMNVEV (reference sequence). The CDR3 is made up of 16 amino acids. V gave up 2 bases and J gave up 4 bases; unmatched junction bases: 9.